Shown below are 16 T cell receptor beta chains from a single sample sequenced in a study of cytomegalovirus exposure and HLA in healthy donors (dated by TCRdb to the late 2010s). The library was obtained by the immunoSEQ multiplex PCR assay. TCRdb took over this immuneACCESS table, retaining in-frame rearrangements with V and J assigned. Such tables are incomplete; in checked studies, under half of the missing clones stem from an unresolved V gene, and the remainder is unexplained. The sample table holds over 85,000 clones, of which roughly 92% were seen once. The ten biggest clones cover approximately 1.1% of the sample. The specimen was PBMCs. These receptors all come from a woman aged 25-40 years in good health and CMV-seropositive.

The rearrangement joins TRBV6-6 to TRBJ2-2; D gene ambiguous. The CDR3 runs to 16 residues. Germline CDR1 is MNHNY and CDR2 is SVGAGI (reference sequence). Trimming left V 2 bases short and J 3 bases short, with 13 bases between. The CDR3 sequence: CASSYRPGWDTGELFF. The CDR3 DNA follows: TGTGCCAGCAGTTACCGACCGGGTTGGGACACCGGGGAGCTGTTTTTT.

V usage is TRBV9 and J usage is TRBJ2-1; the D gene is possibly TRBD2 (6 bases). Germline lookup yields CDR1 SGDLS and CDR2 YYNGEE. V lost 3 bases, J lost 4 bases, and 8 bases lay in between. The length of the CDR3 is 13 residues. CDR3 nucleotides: TGTGCCAGCAGCGGCGGGAAATACAATGAGCAGTTCTTC. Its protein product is CASSGGKYNEQFF.

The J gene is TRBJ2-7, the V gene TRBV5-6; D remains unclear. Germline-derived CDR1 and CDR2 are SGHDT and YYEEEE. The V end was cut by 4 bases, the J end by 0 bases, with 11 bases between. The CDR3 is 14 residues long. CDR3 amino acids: CASSLRSPSYEQYF. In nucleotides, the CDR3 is TGTGCCAGCAGCCTACGATCGCCCTCCTACGAGCAGTACTTC.

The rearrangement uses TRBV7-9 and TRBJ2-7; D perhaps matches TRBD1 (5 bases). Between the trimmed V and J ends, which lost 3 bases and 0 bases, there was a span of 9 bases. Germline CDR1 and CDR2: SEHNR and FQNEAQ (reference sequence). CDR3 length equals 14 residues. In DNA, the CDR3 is TGTGCCAGCAGCTTGACAGTAAGCTCCTACGAGCAGTACTTC. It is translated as CASSLTVSSYEQYF.

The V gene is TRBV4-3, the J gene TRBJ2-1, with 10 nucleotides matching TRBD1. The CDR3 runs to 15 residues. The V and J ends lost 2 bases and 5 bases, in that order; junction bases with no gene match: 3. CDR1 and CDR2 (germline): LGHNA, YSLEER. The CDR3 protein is CASSQRTGGNNEQFF. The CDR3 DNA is TGCGCCAGCAGCCAACGGACAGGGGGAAACAATGAGCAGTTCTTC.

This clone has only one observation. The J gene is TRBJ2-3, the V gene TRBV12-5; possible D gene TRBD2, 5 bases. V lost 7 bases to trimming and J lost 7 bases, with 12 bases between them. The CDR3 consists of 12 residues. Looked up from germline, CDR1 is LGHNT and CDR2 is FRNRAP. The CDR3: CASAESDYTQYF. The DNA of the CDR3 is TGTGCTAGTGCGGAGTCGGACTATACGCAGTATTTT.

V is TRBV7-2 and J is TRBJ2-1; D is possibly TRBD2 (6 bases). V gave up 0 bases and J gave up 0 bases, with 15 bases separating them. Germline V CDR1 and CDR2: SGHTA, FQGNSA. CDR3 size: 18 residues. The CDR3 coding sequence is TGTGCCAGCAGCTTAGCGATGGGGGGAGGAAGCTCCTACAATGAGCAGTTCTTC. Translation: CASSLAMGGGSSYNEQFF.

CDR3 sequence: CASSQGQDYEQYF. Written as DNA, the CDR3 is TGTGCCAGCAGCCAAGGACAGGACTACGAGCAGTACTTC. The V and J genes are TRBV28 and TRBJ2-7, with TRBD1 matching over 7 bases. There are 13 residues in the CDR3. J was trimmed by 3 bases and V by 6 bases; bases with no gene match: 5. Germline assignment: CDR1 MDHEN and CDR2 SYDVKM.

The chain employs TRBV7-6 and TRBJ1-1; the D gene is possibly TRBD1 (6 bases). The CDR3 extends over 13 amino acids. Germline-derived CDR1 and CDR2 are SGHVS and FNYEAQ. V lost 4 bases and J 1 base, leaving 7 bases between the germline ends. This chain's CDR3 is CASSSTGNTEAFF. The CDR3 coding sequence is TGTGCCAGCAGCTCGACAGGGAACACTGAAGCTTTCTTT.

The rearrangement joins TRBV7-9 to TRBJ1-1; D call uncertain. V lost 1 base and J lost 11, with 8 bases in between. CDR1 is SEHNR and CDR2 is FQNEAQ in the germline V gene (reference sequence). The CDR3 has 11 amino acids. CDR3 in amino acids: CASSLGGNAFF. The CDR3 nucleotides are TGTGCCAGCAGCTTAGGAGGGAACGCTTTCTTT. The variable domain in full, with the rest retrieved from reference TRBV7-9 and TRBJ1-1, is DTGVSQNPRHKITKRGQNVTFRCDPISEHNRLYWYRQTLGQGPEFLTYFQNEAQLEKSRLLSDRFSAERPKGSFSTLEIQRTEQGDSAMYLCASSLGGNAFFGQGTRLTVV.

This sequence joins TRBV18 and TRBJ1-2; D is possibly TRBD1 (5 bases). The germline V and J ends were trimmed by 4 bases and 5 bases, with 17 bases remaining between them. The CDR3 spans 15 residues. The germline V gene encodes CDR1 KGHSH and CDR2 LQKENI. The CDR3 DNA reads TGTGCCAGCTCACACGCCCCCTCAGGGATTTATGGCTACACCTTC. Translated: CASSHAPSGIYGYTF.

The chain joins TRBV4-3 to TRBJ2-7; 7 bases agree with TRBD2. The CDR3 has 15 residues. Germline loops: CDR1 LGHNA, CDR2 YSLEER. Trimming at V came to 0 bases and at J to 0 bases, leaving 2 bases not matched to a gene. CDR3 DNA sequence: TGCGCCAGCAGCCAAGATAGGGACTACTCCTACGAGCAGTACTTC. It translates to CASSQDRDYSYEQYF.

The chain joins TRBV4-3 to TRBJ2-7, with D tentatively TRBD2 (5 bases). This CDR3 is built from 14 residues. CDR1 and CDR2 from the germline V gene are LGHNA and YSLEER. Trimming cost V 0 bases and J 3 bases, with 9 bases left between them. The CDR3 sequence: CASSQEEEGYEQYF. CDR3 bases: TGCGCCAGCAGCCAAGAGGAAGAGGGCTACGAGCAGTACTTC.

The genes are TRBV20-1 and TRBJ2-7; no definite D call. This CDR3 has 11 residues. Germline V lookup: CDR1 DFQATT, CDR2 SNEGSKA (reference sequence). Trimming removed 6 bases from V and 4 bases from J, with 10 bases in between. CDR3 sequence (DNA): TGCAGTGCCCCTACCCTTTACGAGCAGTACTTC. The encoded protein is CSAPTLYEQYF.

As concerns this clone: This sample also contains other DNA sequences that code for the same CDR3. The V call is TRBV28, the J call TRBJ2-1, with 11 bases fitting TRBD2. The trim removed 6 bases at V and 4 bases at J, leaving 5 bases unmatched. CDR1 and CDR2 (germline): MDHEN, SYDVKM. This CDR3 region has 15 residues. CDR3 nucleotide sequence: TGTGCCAGCAGGCCCGGGACTAGCGGATACAATGAGCAGTTCTTC. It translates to CASRPGTSGYNEQFF.

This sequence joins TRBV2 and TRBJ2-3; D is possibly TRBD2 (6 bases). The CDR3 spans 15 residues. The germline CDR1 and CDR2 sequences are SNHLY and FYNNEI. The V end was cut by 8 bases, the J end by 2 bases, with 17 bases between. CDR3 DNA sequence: TGTGCCAGCTATGGCGGGGATTTACCCACAGATACGCAGTATTTT. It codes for CASYGGDLPTDTQYF.